The sequence of this T cell receptor beta chain was determined in a study of T cell responses to AZD1222 COVID-19 vaccine (dated by TCRdb to the early 2020s). Regarding the complete study: A total of approximately 250 trial participants underwent TCR sequencing, of whom 200 to 220 had received two doses of AZD1222 and about 25 had received two doses of the MenACWY control vaccine. Trial participants were enrolled into age subgroups of 18-55, 56-69 and 70-plus years, which contained approximately 150, 28 and 58 TCR-sequenced participants, respectively.

CDR1 and CDR2 (SGHRS, YFSETQ) derive from the germline V gene. From the cysteine through the phenylalanine, the CDR3 covers 13 amino acids. Only the CDR3 part of the read is kept: 39 bases, read in frame from the first base. Relative to germline, V is 6 bases shorter and J is 10 bases shorter, with 17 bases between their ends. The intended sense of this specimen's time point label: about 28 days (+/-7) after the second vaccine dose. AZD1222 recipients with second doses at about 4 weeks or about 12 weeks were pooled, because spike-specific TCR depth and breadth did not differ between schedules. Samples from vaccinated people were obtained from the UK trials COV001 and COV002, which included a single-blind randomized controlled phase 2/3 trial of AZD1222 (ChAdOx1 nCoV-19) in healthy adults. Trial participant PBMC samples were collected at day 0 and day 28 after the second dose for TCRbeta chain sequencing.

General findings and caveats noted by the study authors: The vaccine-associated CD4 TCRs covered the entire spike protein, and the dominant responses fell in regions 160-218 and 743-854. Only a handful of AZD1222 recipients were SARS-CoV-2 seropositive at baseline, limiting conclusions about previously exposed vaccinees. Because no day 14 peak-response samples were available, the repertoires could be characterized only after the peak T cell response. Reportedly, almost half of the unique spike-specific TCRs recognized epitopes lying outside the regions that are mutated in the B.1.351 and B.1.1.7 variants. The 56-69-year group was small, and its depth increase did not reach significance, likely because of low power. Most participants were white British and females outnumbered males, and the authors suggested that clonal diversity may have been underestimated. A significant rise in spike-specific TCR breadth and depth was observed after two AZD1222 doses relative to day 0 and relative to MenACWY recipients.

Comments on this clone: Its antigen specificity is not known. No much larger clonotype is one base removed from it; base qualities were not supplied.

The CDR3 regions of human TCRbeta chains were analyzed by immunosequencing. As for how the authors treated the data: Repertoire TCRs were checked for matches against a reference library of SARS-CoV-2-specific TCRs that had been generated using the MIRA antigen-specificity platform. Breadth was defined as the fraction of unique TCRs that were SARS-CoV-2-associated. Depth was defined as the fraction of total T cells that were SARS-CoV-2-associated. Each spike-specific TCR was assigned to its reactive spike region and to a CD4 or CD8 class using the MIRA data. Log10-transformed breadth and depth values were compared by one-way ANOVA with Sidak's multiple comparisons tests. Here the immuneACCESS table is served through TCRdb, limited to in-frame sequences with V and J called. Missing clones are a known gap in these copies; in checked studies unresolved V genes cover under half, and the rest lacks a known reason. That table gives V, J and clone size, and the DNA gave D and trimming. The sample table lists about 73,000 clones, about 91% of them with a count of one. The ten largest clonotypes hold 9.3% of the sample.

This TCR came from an adult who received the AZD1222 COVID-19 vaccine. The input for sequencing was peripheral blood, taken 28 days after the second AZD1222 dose. The receptor chain draws on TRBV5-1 and TRBJ2-1; the D gene is perhaps TRBD2, from 5 matching bases. The CDR3 loop reads CASTSRDGGEQFF. At the DNA level, the sequence is TGCGCCAGCACCTCCCGGGATGGCGGAGAGCAGTTCTTC. Reference TRBV5-1 and TRBJ2-1 proteins supply the regions before and after the CDR3; the full variable domain is: KAGVTQTPRYLIKTRGQQVTLSCSPISGHRSVSWYQQTPGQGLQFLFEYFSETQRNKGNFPGRFSGRQFSNSRSEMNVSTLELGDSALYLCASTSRDGGEQFFGPGTRLTVL.